These T cell receptor beta chains were read from a single sample in a study of cytomegalovirus exposure and HLA in healthy donors. Using immunoSEQ multiplex PCR, the repertoire was profiled, and TCRdb retains in-frame clones only, with some absent. The sample comprises about 190,000 clones, roughly 76% of which are singletons, and 2% to 2.5% rests with the top ten. The sequencing input was PBMCs. These receptors all come from a woman aged 25 to 45 in good health and CMV-seropositive. CDR3s include the opening cysteine and the closing phenylalanine or tryptophan. Each record gives: CDR3 protein, CDR3 DNA, clone size, J gene, D gene, V gene. A D gene is named only where the DNA matches it firmly. For some rows the clone size is stated as once, few or many, or as a class when expanded; others skip it.

cdr3_aa: CASRSSQGYSNQPQHF
cdr3_nt: TGTGCCAGCAGATCCTCTCAGGGCTATAGCAATCAGCCCCAGCATTTT
clone_size: NA
j_call: TRBJ1-5
d_call: NA
v_call: TRBV6-6

cdr3_aa: CASSPTAGNTIYF
cdr3_nt: TGTGCCAGCAGCCCCACGGCTGGAAACACCATATATTTT
clone_size: NA
j_call: TRBJ1-3
d_call: NA
v_call: TRBV7-2

cdr3_aa: CASSPIGTNTDTQYF
cdr3_nt: TGTGCCAGCAGCCCCATCGGGACTAACACAGATACGCAGTATTTT
clone_size: NA
j_call: TRBJ2-3
d_call: TRBD2
v_call: TRBV11-1

cdr3_aa: CASSQLAGVLRRYF
cdr3_nt: TGTGCCAGCAGCCAACTAGCGGGGGTATTGCGACGGTATTTT
clone_size: NA
j_call: TRBJ2-3
d_call: TRBD2
v_call: TRBV7-2

cdr3_aa: CASSFTGGYSNQPQHF
cdr3_nt: TGTGCCAGCAGTTTCACAGGGGGATATAGCAATCAGCCCCAGCATTTT
clone_size: NA
j_call: TRBJ1-5
d_call: TRBD1
v_call: TRBV27

cdr3_aa: CSTCGGAVKDTEAFF
cdr3_nt: TGCAGCACATGCGGGGGAGCGGTCAAGGACACTGAAGCTTTCTTT
clone_size: NA
j_call: TRBJ1-1
d_call: NA
v_call: TRBV29-1

cdr3_aa: CSADDSHEQYF
cdr3_nt: TGCAGCGCCGATGACAGCCACGAGCAGTACTTC
clone_size: NA
j_call: TRBJ2-7
d_call: NA
v_call: TRBV29-1

cdr3_aa: CASRSMSTGSGNTGELFF
cdr3_nt: TGTGCCAGCAGATCAATGAGTACAGGGTCTGGGAACACCGGGGAGCTGTTTTTT
clone_size: NA
j_call: TRBJ2-2
d_call: NA
v_call: TRBV27

cdr3_aa: CASSPIAVYNEQFF
cdr3_nt: TGCGCCAGCAGTCCCATCGCGGTGTACAATGAGCAGTTCTTC
clone_size: NA
j_call: TRBJ2-1
d_call: NA
v_call: TRBV5-1

cdr3_aa: CASSVASGGHEQFF
cdr3_nt: TGTGCCAGCAGCGTGGCTAGCGGAGGGCATGAGCAGTTCTTC
clone_size: NA
j_call: TRBJ2-1
d_call: TRBD2
v_call: TRBV9

cdr3_aa: CASSPGGLSYGYTF
cdr3_nt: TGTGCCAGCTCACCAGGGGGCTTGTCCTATGGCTACACCTTC
clone_size: NA
j_call: TRBJ1-2
d_call: NA
v_call: TRBV18

cdr3_aa: CASSPKGLEGNTEAFF
cdr3_nt: TGTGCCAGCTCACCAAAAGGGTTAGAGGGGAACACTGAAGCTTTCTTT
clone_size: NA
j_call: TRBJ1-1
d_call: NA
v_call: TRBV18

cdr3_aa: CASSVGRGFGEQFF
cdr3_nt: TGTGCCAGCAGTGTGGGCAGGGGATTCGGTGAGCAGTTCTTC
clone_size: NA
j_call: TRBJ2-1
d_call: NA
v_call: TRBV2

cdr3_aa: CARKGRRGGRGCSGELFF
cdr3_nt: TGTGCCAGAAAGGGCCGGCGGGGCGGGAGAGGGTGTAGCGGGGAGCTGTTTTTT
clone_size: NA
j_call: TRBJ2-2
d_call: TRBD2
v_call: TRBV27

cdr3_aa: CATSRDRGSSYEQYF
cdr3_nt: TGTGCCACCAGCAGAGATCGCGGTAGCTCCTACGAGCAGTACTTC
clone_size: NA
j_call: TRBJ2-7
d_call: NA
v_call: TRBV15

cdr3_aa: CASSKGTREAFF
cdr3_nt: TGTGCCAGCAGCAAAGGTACTCGCGAAGCTTTCTTT
clone_size: NA
j_call: TRBJ1-1
d_call: NA
v_call: TRBV21-1

cdr3_aa: CASARETDYEQYF
cdr3_nt: TGTGCCAGCGCCCGAGAGACTGACTACGAGCAGTACTTC
clone_size: NA
j_call: TRBJ2-7
d_call: NA
v_call: TRBV2

cdr3_aa: CASSNRGFATEAFF
cdr3_nt: TGTGCCAGCAGTAACAGGGGTTTTGCGACTGAAGCTTTCTTT
clone_size: NA
j_call: TRBJ1-1
d_call: TRBD1
v_call: TRBV28

cdr3_aa: CATSRGGDTGELFF
cdr3_nt: TGTGCCACCAGCAGAGGGGGGGACACCGGGGAGCTGTTTTTT
clone_size: few
j_call: TRBJ2-2
d_call: NA
v_call: TRBV15

cdr3_aa: CASSQGQTYGYTF
cdr3_nt: TGTGCCAGCAGCCAAGGACAAACCTATGGCTACACCTTC
clone_size: once
j_call: TRBJ1-2
d_call: NA
v_call: TRBV7-9

cdr3_aa: CASSLAAVNTEAFF
cdr3_nt: TGTGCCAGCAGCTTAGCGGCAGTGAACACTGAAGCTTTCTTT
clone_size: NA
j_call: TRBJ1-1
d_call: NA
v_call: TRBV7-2

cdr3_aa: CASSLDRAISYGYTF
cdr3_nt: TGTGCCAGCAGCTTAGACAGGGCCATCAGCTATGGCTACACCTTC
clone_size: NA
j_call: TRBJ1-2
d_call: NA
v_call: TRBV7-2

cdr3_aa: CASSIGQGRDEQFF
cdr3_nt: TGTGCCAGTAGTATCGGGCAGGGGCGCGATGAGCAGTTCTTC
clone_size: NA
j_call: TRBJ2-1
d_call: NA
v_call: TRBV19

cdr3_aa: CASSLRAGEKLFF
cdr3_nt: TGTGCCAGCAGCTTAAGGGCGGGGGAAAAACTGTTTTTT
clone_size: NA
j_call: TRBJ1-4
d_call: NA
v_call: TRBV11-2

cdr3_aa: CASRPGGRGNTIYF
cdr3_nt: TGTGCCAGCAGACCAGGAGGGCGAGGAAACACCATATATTTT
clone_size: once
j_call: TRBJ1-3
d_call: NA
v_call: TRBV7-2

cdr3_aa: CASSLGRALNFEAFF
cdr3_nt: TGTGCCAGCAGCTTAGGGAGGGCGCTTAACTTCGAAGCTTTCTTT
clone_size: NA
j_call: TRBJ1-1
d_call: NA
v_call: TRBV7-8

cdr3_aa: CASSWGGDNSPLHF
cdr3_nt: TGCGCCAGCAGTTGGGGGGGGGATAATTCACCCCTCCACTTT
clone_size: NA
j_call: TRBJ1-6
d_call: NA
v_call: TRBV5-1

cdr3_aa: CASSPRTGVGYGYTF
cdr3_nt: TGTGCCAGCAGCCCCAGGACAGGGGTCGGCTATGGCTACACCTTC
clone_size: NA
j_call: TRBJ1-2
d_call: TRBD1
v_call: TRBV7-2

cdr3_aa: CAWSGVGQGGHEQYF
cdr3_nt: TGTGCCTGGAGTGGGGTCGGGCAGGGGGGTCACGAGCAGTACTTC
clone_size: few
j_call: TRBJ2-7
d_call: NA
v_call: TRBV30

cdr3_aa: CASGDREAQPQHF
cdr3_nt: TGTGCCAGCGGTGACAGGGAGGCTCAGCCCCAGCATTTT
clone_size: NA
j_call: TRBJ1-5
d_call: NA
v_call: TRBV21-1

cdr3_aa: CASSVGASYTDTQYF
cdr3_nt: TGTGCCAGCAGCGTAGGTGCGAGCTATACAGATACGCAGTATTTT
clone_size: NA
j_call: TRBJ2-3
d_call: NA
v_call: TRBV9

cdr3_aa: CASSPTAGRTDTQYF
cdr3_nt: TGTGCCAGCTCACCGACAGCGGGGCGCACAGATACGCAGTATTTT
clone_size: NA
j_call: TRBJ2-3
d_call: TRBD2
v_call: TRBV18

cdr3_aa: CASSPTRGTSGASYEQYF
cdr3_nt: TGTGCCAGCAGCCCAACCAGGGGAACTAGCGGGGCCTCCTACGAGCAGTACTTC
clone_size: NA
j_call: TRBJ2-7
d_call: TRBD2
v_call: TRBV5-5

cdr3_aa: CASSSGGRATDTQYF
cdr3_nt: TGTGCCAGCAGTAGTGGCGGGAGGGCGACAGATACGCAGTATTTT
clone_size: NA
j_call: TRBJ2-3
d_call: TRBD2
v_call: TRBV25-1

cdr3_aa: CASSLSGMLHNEQFF
cdr3_nt: TGTGCCAGCAGTTTGTCGGGTATGCTCCACAATGAGCAGTTCTTC
clone_size: NA
j_call: TRBJ2-1
d_call: NA
v_call: TRBV28

cdr3_aa: CASSFSPYNEQFF
cdr3_nt: TGTGCCAGCAGCTTCTCCCCCTACAATGAGCAGTTCTTC
clone_size: NA
j_call: TRBJ2-1
d_call: NA
v_call: TRBV7-3

cdr3_aa: CASSFTDSTDTQYF
cdr3_nt: TGTGCCAGCAGCTTCACAGACAGCACAGATACGCAGTATTTT
clone_size: NA
j_call: TRBJ2-3
d_call: NA
v_call: TRBV7-9

cdr3_aa: CASSPRDRLAGELFF
cdr3_nt: TGTGCCAGCAGCCCCCGGGACAGGCTCGCCGGGGAGCTGTTTTTT
clone_size: NA
j_call: TRBJ2-2
d_call: TRBD1
v_call: TRBV7-9

cdr3_aa: CASSMSASLYRQYF
cdr3_nt: TGTGCCAGTAGTATGTCGGCTAGCCTATATAGACAGTATTTT
clone_size: NA
j_call: TRBJ2-3
d_call: NA
v_call: TRBV19

cdr3_aa: CASSLQRARLAQYF
cdr3_nt: TGTGCCAGCAGCTTGCAGCGTGCACGGCTGGCCCAGTACTTC
clone_size: NA
j_call: TRBJ2-5
d_call: NA
v_call: TRBV5-8

cdr3_aa: CASSLVVGLNNEQFF
cdr3_nt: TGTGCCAGCAGCTTAGTTGTTGGACTCAACAATGAGCAGTTCTTC
clone_size: NA
j_call: TRBJ2-1
d_call: NA
v_call: TRBV7-2

cdr3_aa: CASSRTGLSGNTIYF
cdr3_nt: TGTGCCAGCAGTAGGACAGGCCTCTCTGGAAACACCATATATTTT
clone_size: once
j_call: TRBJ1-3
d_call: TRBD1
v_call: TRBV6-5

cdr3_aa: CASTVRTGANYGYTF
cdr3_nt: TGCGCCAGCACCGTTAGGACAGGGGCTAACTATGGCTACACCTTC
clone_size: NA
j_call: TRBJ1-2
d_call: TRBD1
v_call: TRBV5-1

cdr3_aa: CASTTQGNTGELFF
cdr3_nt: TGCGCCAGCACTACACAGGGGAACACCGGGGAGCTGTTTTTT
clone_size: NA
j_call: TRBJ2-2
d_call: NA
v_call: TRBV5-1

cdr3_aa: CASRMDRTSGNTIYF
cdr3_nt: TGTGCCAGCAGGATGGACAGGACCTCTGGAAACACCATATATTTT
clone_size: NA
j_call: TRBJ1-3
d_call: TRBD1
v_call: TRBV6-1

cdr3_aa: CASSYDGRGTNYGYTF
cdr3_nt: TGCGCCAGCAGCTACGACGGCAGGGGGACTAACTATGGCTACACCTTC
clone_size: once
j_call: TRBJ1-2
d_call: TRBD1
v_call: TRBV5-1

cdr3_aa: CASSLRSRGGETQYF
cdr3_nt: TGTGCCAGCAGCTTGAGGTCCAGGGGCGGGGAGACCCAGTACTTC
clone_size: NA
j_call: TRBJ2-5
d_call: NA
v_call: TRBV5-4

cdr3_aa: CASRSGGANSPLHF
cdr3_nt: TGTGCTAGCAGGTCGGGGGGCGCAAATTCACCCCTCCACTTT
clone_size: few
j_call: TRBJ1-6
d_call: NA
v_call: TRBV7-7

cdr3_aa: CAWSSQREETQYF
cdr3_nt: TGTGCCTGGAGTTCACAGAGGGAAGAGACCCAGTACTTC
clone_size: NA
j_call: TRBJ2-5
d_call: NA
v_call: TRBV30